Each of the 32 T cell receptor beta chains below was sequenced from the same sample in a study of T cells in Graves' hyperthyroidism and ophthalmopathy. RNA transcripts gave rise to amplified TCR beta CDR3 regions. Using the HTBI primer set, a first-round RT-PCR was run on the TCR CDR3. TCRdb reprocessed the multiplex PCR reads with MiXCR, giving one entry per CDR3 protein. The sample contains approximately 300,000 distinct CDR3 sequences, approximately 15% of which appear only once. Sequenced material: blood. These receptors were taken from a woman aged 55-69 years with Graves' ophthalmopathy.

This clonotype was recorded at least ten times. The rearrangement uses TRBV28 and TRBJ2-3, with D possibly matching TRBD2 (6 bases). Germline-derived CDR1 and CDR2 are MDHEN and SYDVKM. Trimming removed 8 bases from V and 3 bases from J, with 18 bases in between. The CDR3 is made up of 15 amino acids. CDR3 in DNA: TGTGCCAGCCCCCCCCGGGGGATGTGGACAGATACGCAGTATTTT. Its translation is CASPPRGMWTDTQYF.

This clonotype was seen repeatedly, ten times or more. V gene TRBV6-2 or TRBV6-3 combines with J gene TRBJ1-1, with 7 bases lining up with TRBD1. This CDR3 contains 12 residues. Trimming took 6 bases from V and 10 from J; bases not matched to a gene: 8. Germline CDR1 and CDR2: MNHEY and SVGEGT. The CDR3 bases are TGTGCCAGCAGGGACAGGCCAAATGGAGCTTTCTTT. Translated: CASRDRPNGAFF.

There are many counts of this clonotype. The J gene is TRBJ1-2, the V gene TRBV28; D might be TRBD1 (5 bases). Deletions cut 6 bases from V and 2 bases from J, with 16 bases between. This CDR3 region has 15 residues. Germline CDR1 is MDHEN and CDR2 is SYDVKM. CDR3 residues: CASRWGTGENYGYTF. For the CDR3, the DNA is TGTGCCAGCAGGTGGGGAACGGGGGAGAACTATGGCTACACCTTC.

This clonotype is a singleton in its sample. A much larger clone sits a single nucleotide away, making a read error possible. The chain joins TRBV27 to TRBJ2-5; D gene uncertain. The V gene's germline CDR1 is MNHEY and CDR2 SMNVEV (reference sequence). The V end lost 1 base, the J end lost 5 bases, and 14 bases lay between the germline ends. This CDR3 contains 15 residues. CDR3 bases: TGTGCCAGCAGTTTATTTCCGAACAGACGGGAGACCCAGTACTTC. Translating gives CASSLFPNRRETQYF.

This clonotype was detected many times. The chain links TRBV7-9 to TRBJ2-7; 8 nucleotides line up with TRBD1. Losses at the gene ends were 2 bases for V and 5 bases for J; bases not matched to a gene: 5. Germline assignment: CDR1 SEHNR and CDR2 FQNEAQ (reference sequence). The length of the CDR3 is 14 residues. The chain's CDR3 is CASSLTQGANEQYF. The CDR3 DNA sequence: TGTGCCAGCAGCTTAACCCAGGGGGCTAACGAGCAGTACTTC.

The V call is TRBV25-1, the J call TRBJ2-1; 16 bases fit TRBD2. Germline V gene data show CDR1 as MGHDK and CDR2 as SYGVNS. The CDR3 has 18 residues. Germline trimming cut 7 bases from V and 7 bases from J; bases unmatched to any gene: 13. The CDR3 reads CASNGRGLAGGPVNEQFF. The CDR3 DNA reads TGTGCCAGCAATGGCCGGGGACTAGCGGGAGGGCCTGTGAATGAGCAGTTCTTC. Supplemented by reference TRBV25-1 and TRBJ2-1, the full variable domain reads EADIYQTPRYLVIGTGKKITLECSQTMGHDKMYWYQQDPGMELHLIHYSYGVNSTEKGDLSSESTVSRIRTEHFPLTLESARPSHTSQYLCASNGRGLAGGPVNEQFFGPGTRLTVL.

As regards this clonotype: A junction end diverges from the germline sequence, so it may reflect a read error. The V and J genes are TRBV7-9 and TRBJ2-7, with D perhaps given as TRBD1 or TRBD2 (5 bases each). Germline CDR1 reads SEHNR; CDR2 reads FQNEAQ (reference sequence). The CDR3 totals 14 residues. This CDR3 reads CASSLAPPDREQYF. The DNA of the CDR3 is TGTGCCAGCAGCCTAGCCCCCCCAGACAGAGAGCAGTACTTC. The full variable domain, completed using reference TRBV7-9 and TRBJ2-7, is DTGVSQNPRHKITKRGQNVTFRCDPISEHNRLYWYRQTLGQGPEFLTYFQNEAQLEKSRLLSDRFSAERPKGSFSTLEIQRTEQGDSAMYLCASSLAPPDREQYFGPGTRLTVT.

This clonotype showed up many times. The genes are TRBV7-9 and TRBJ2-1, with D perhaps TRBD2 (5 bases). Trimming took off 1 base at V and 2 bases at J, with 6 bases between the two ends. The CDR3 is 14 residues long. Germline CDR1 SEHNR, CDR2 FQNEAQ (reference sequence). CDR3 amino acids: CASSLGGTYNEQFF. As DNA, the CDR3 is TGTGCCAGCAGCTTAGGAGGGACCTACAATGAGCAGTTCTTC.

This clonotype was found many times. This chain joins TRBV11-2 and TRBJ2-7, with a weak D call TRBD2 (5 bases). The V end was cut by 0 bases, the J end by 5 bases, with 8 bases between. The CDR3 is made up of 13 amino acids. Germline CDR1 reads SGHAT; CDR2 reads FQNNGV. CDR3 loop: CASSLDLGDEQYF. CDR3 in DNA: TGTGCCAGCAGCTTAGATTTGGGAGACGAGCAGTACTTC.

This clonotype was picked up many times. This rearrangement joins TRBV12-3 or TRBV12-4 to TRBJ1-5, with D possibly being TRBD1 (5 bases). This CDR3 region has 15 residues. V was pared by 4 bases and J by 1 base, with 11 bases between. CDR3 sequence: CASSSEGLSNQPQHF. Written as DNA, the CDR3 is TGTGCCAGCAGTTCAGAGGGGTTAAGCAATCAGCCCCAGCATTTT.

This clonotype was counted ten times or more. The chain links TRBV5-1 to TRBJ1-4, with 10 nucleotides matching TRBD1. CDR1 SGHRS and CDR2 YFSETQ come from the germline V gene. Unmatched junction bases numbered 1, after V lost 3 bases and J lost 5 bases. This CDR3 is built from 14 residues. DNA of the CDR3: TGCGCCAGCAGCTCGGACAGGGGGAATGAAAAACTGTTTTTT. Its protein product is CASSSDRGNEKLFF.

This clonotype was picked up many times. The chain recombines TRBV11-3 with TRBJ2-7; possible D gene TRBD1, 6 bases. V was pared by 7 bases and J by 0 bases, with 16 bases between. The CDR3 is 15 amino acids. CDR1 is SGHNT and CDR2 is YENEEA in the germline V gene. In DNA, the CDR3 is TGTGCCAGCAACCTAGGGGGTGCGGCCTCCTACGAGCAGTACTTC. As protein: CASNLGGAASYEQYF.

The chain carries TRBV20-1 and TRBJ1-2, with 11 bases fitting TRBD1. The ends lost 6 bases at V and 8 bases at J; junction bases unmatched: 8. Germline V CDR1 and CDR2: DFQATT, SNEGSKA (reference sequence). This CDR3 spans 13 amino acids. The CDR3 bases are TGCAGTGCCTCAGGACAGGGGGCGCGGGGCTACACCTTC. It is translated as CSASGQGARGYTF.

This clonotype showed up many times. The V call is TRBV2, the J call TRBJ2-1; TRBD2 is a possible D gene (5 bases). Trimming took 2 bases from V and 7 from J, leaving 9 bases between them. The V gene's germline CDR1 is SNHLY and CDR2 FYNNEI. The length of the CDR3 is 13 residues. The CDR3 DNA follows: TGTGCCAGCAGTGAACGTAGGGAGAATGAGCAGTTCTTC. Residues: CASSERRENEQFF.

This clonotype was seen more than once but under ten times. This chain joins TRBV4-3 and TRBJ1-2; the D is unclear. V lost 0 bases to trimming and J lost 0 bases, with 8 bases between them. The CDR3 loop spans 15 amino acids. CDR1 is LGHNA and CDR2 is YSLEER in the germline V gene. CDR3 bases: TGCGCCAGCAGCCAAGACTCCGGGGCTAACTATGGCTACACCTTC. It specifies CASSQDSGANYGYTF.

This clonotype was found many times. The chain recombines TRBV2 with TRBJ2-3; D may correspond to TRBD1 or TRBD2 (6 bases each). The CDR3 has 15 residues. Germline values: CDR1 SNHLY, CDR2 FYNNEI. Trimming left V 4 bases short and J 3 bases short, with 14 bases between. CDR3: CASSGRGLSTDTQYF. As DNA, the CDR3 is TGTGCCAGCAGTGGTCGGGGGCTAAGTACAGATACGCAGTATTTT.

V gene TRBV5-1 combines with J gene TRBJ2-2; 8 bases are a match to TRBD1. The germline CDR1 and CDR2 sequences are SGHRS and YFSETQ. The CDR3 loop spans 16 amino acids. The J segment lost 5 bases and the V segment lost 1 base, leaving 7 bases of the junction unmatched. In nucleotides, the CDR3 is TGCGCCAGCAGCTTGTTGTTGACAGGGGAGACCGGGGAGCTGTTTTTT. It yields the protein CASSLLLTGETGELFF. The whole variable domain, remainder taken from reference TRBV5-1 and TRBJ2-2, is KAGVTQTPRYLIKTRGQQVTLSCSPISGHRSVSWYQQTPGQGLQFLFEYFSETQRNKGNFPGRFSGRQFSNSRSEMNVSTLELGDSALYLCASSLLLTGETGELFFGEGSRLTVL.

V gene TRBV7-9 combines with J gene TRBJ2-3; 8 nucleotides align to TRBD1. This CDR3 is 15 amino acids long. Trimming removed 6 bases from V and 4 bases from J; junction bases left unmatched: 9. Germline CDR1 SEHNR, CDR2 FQNEAQ (reference sequence). CDR3 nucleotides: TGTGCCAGCAGATCAGGGGGCACGGTACCAGATACGCAGTATTTT. Translated: CASRSGGTVPDTQYF.

This clonotype was seen only a few times. The chain uses TRBV4-3 and TRBJ1-2, with 9 bases aligning to TRBD1. This CDR3 comprises 15 residues. The J segment lost 6 bases and the V segment lost 4 bases, leaving 9 bases of the junction unmatched. In germline, CDR1 is LGHNA, CDR2 YSLEER. For the CDR3, the DNA is TGCGCCAGCAGCCGAGCTCCGGGACAGGGAGATGGCTACACCTTC. Amino acids: CASSRAPGQGDGYTF.

This clonotype was counted ten times or more. The chain uses TRBV5-1 and TRBJ1-2, with D perhaps TRBD1 (5 bases). V was cut by 4 bases and J by 8 bases, with 18 bases left in between. The CDR3 extends over 14 amino acids. The germline gives CDR1 SGHRS, CDR2 YFSETQ. The chain's CDR3 is CASSADPGLPGYTF. CDR3 nucleotides: TGCGCCAGCAGCGCTGATCCAGGGTTGCCGGGCTACACCTTC.

The rearrangement uses TRBV27 and TRBJ2-3; 11 positions agree with TRBD1. This CDR3 spans 18 amino acids. CDR1 is MNHEY, CDR2 SMNVEV, per germline (reference sequence). V lost 6 bases, J lost 5 bases, and 16 bases stayed unmatched. The CDR3, as DNA: TGTGCCAGCAGCTATACAAGCTCGGGGACAGGGGGGGGAGATACGCAGTATTTT. The encoded protein is CASSYTSSGTGGGDTQYF.

In this sample, this clonotype turned up a few times. The rearrangement joins TRBV19 to TRBJ1-1; D gene uncertain. The CDR3 is made up of 14 amino acids. V gave up 5 bases and J gave up 1 base, with 11 bases separating them. Germline V lookup: CDR1 LNHDA, CDR2 SQIVND (reference sequence). The CDR3 DNA sequence: TGTGCCAGTAGTCCCCGGGCAGGGAACACTGAAGCTTTCTTT. Encoded protein: CASSPRAGNTEAFF.

The CDR3 region is CASSLVGGYSPLHF. The CDR3 nucleotides are TGTGCCAGCAGCTTAGTCGGGGGATATTCACCCCTCCACTTT. The rearrangement joins TRBV7-9 to TRBJ1-6; the D gene is possibly TRBD1 (5 bases). The V and J ends lost 1 base and 8 bases respectively, with 9 bases between them. CDR3 length equals 14 residues. Looked up from germline, CDR1 is SEHNR and CDR2 is FQNEAQ (reference sequence). The variable domain in full, with the rest retrieved from reference TRBV7-9 and TRBJ1-6, is DTGVSQNPRHKITKRGQNVTFRCDPISEHNRLYWYRQTLGQGPEFLTYFQNEAQLEKSRLLSDRFSAERPKGSFSTLEIQRTEQGDSAMYLCASSLVGGYSPLHFGNGTRLTVT.

This clonotype occurred many times. The chain combines TRBV5-1 with TRBJ1-1; no definite D call. V lost 0 bases to trimming and J lost 2 bases, with 8 bases between them. In germline, CDR1 is SGHRS, CDR2 YFSETQ. The CDR3 is 14 residues long. CDR3 coding DNA: TGCGCCAGCAGCTTGGATGGATATAACACTGAAGCTTTCTTT. Protein sequence: CASSLDGYNTEAFF.

The V and J genes are TRBV7-2 and TRBJ2-7; D is ambiguous. Looked up from germline, CDR1 is SGHTA and CDR2 is FQGNSA. V was cut by 8 bases and J by 3 bases, with 11 bases left in between. CDR3 length: 12 amino acids. Here the CDR3 reads CASGHRGYEQYF. In DNA, the CDR3 is TGTGCCAGCGGTCACCGAGGCTACGAGCAGTACTTC.

The chain joins TRBV5-1 to TRBJ1-3; TRBD1 aligns across 7 bases. The CDR3 spans 18 residues. J gave up 0 bases and V 4 bases, and 13 bases lay outside the gene matches. Germline lookup yields CDR1 SGHRS and CDR2 YFSETQ. The CDR3 is CASSRNPGQPTSGNTIYF. The CDR3 DNA reads TGCGCCAGCAGCCGAAATCCGGGACAGCCTACCTCTGGAAACACCATATATTTT.

This clonotype was counted between two and nine times. V and J are TRBV15 and TRBJ2-1, with D perhaps TRBD1 (5 bases). In germline, CDR1 is LNHNV, CDR2 YYDKDF (reference sequence). The CDR3 runs 15 residues. The ends were cut back, 3 bases at V and 0 bases at J, with 9 bases in the middle. CDR3 sequence reads: CATSRDKSSYNEQFF. CDR3 bases: TGTGCCACCAGCAGGGACAAGAGCTCCTACAATGAGCAGTTCTTC.

This clonotype has more than one count but fewer than ten. The chain is built from TRBV6-1 and TRBJ1-2; D may be TRBD1 (6 bases). V was clipped by 1 base and J by 1 base, with 13 bases between them. CDR3 length: 16 residues. The germline gives CDR1 MNHNS, CDR2 SASEGT. The CDR3 reads CASSEDRAGLNYGYTF. The CDR3 DNA reads TGTGCCAGCAGTGAAGACAGGGCCGGACTTAACTATGGCTACACCTTC.

This clonotype was recorded many times. V gene TRBV20-1 combines with J gene TRBJ2-1, with D possibly being TRBD2 (5 bases). The CDR3 contains 15 residues. CDR1 is DFQATT and CDR2 is SNEGSKA in the germline V gene (reference sequence). V was cut by 1 base and J by 2 bases, with 12 bases left in between. In nucleotides, the CDR3 is TGCAGTGCTAGAGTTGGAGGCGCGCCCTACAATGAGCAGTTCTTC. It codes for CSARVGGAPYNEQFF.

In its sample, this clonotype was seen many times. The J gene is TRBJ2-7, the V gene TRBV5-1; weak D call: TRBD2 (5 bases). Trimming pared 4 bases from V and 2 bases from J, leaving 10 bases between. The CDR3 sequence is 13 residues long. CDR1 is SGHRS, CDR2 YFSETQ, per germline. The CDR3 DNA follows: TGCGCCAGCAGCCCGGACTGGGCCTACGAGCAGTACTTC. Translation: CASSPDWAYEQYF.

The V call is TRBV6-1, the J call TRBJ2-2; TRBD2 is a possible D gene (5 bases). The CDR3 extends over 18 amino acids. The V gene's germline CDR1 is MNHNS and CDR2 SASEGT. V was clipped by 0 bases and J by 3 bases, with 17 bases between them. CDR3 protein: CASSEALIRTLDTGELFF. The CDR3 coding sequence is TGTGCCAGCAGTGAAGCGCTAATTCGGACTCTGGACACCGGGGAGCTGTTTTTT.

This clonotype was detected many times. The chain employs TRBV7-2 and TRBJ1-5; D not resolved. The V and J ends lost 1 base and 9 bases respectively, with 10 bases between them. Germline lookup yields CDR1 SGHTA and CDR2 FQGNSA. The CDR3 spans 13 residues. The CDR3 bases are TGTGCCAGCAGCTTAGTACCCGGTGGGCCCCAGCATTTT. Its translation: CASSLVPGGPQHF.